This T cell receptor beta chain derives from a study of cytomegalovirus exposure and HLA in healthy donors. Trimming took 5 bases from V and 4 from J; bases not matched to a gene: 7. This CDR3 has 15 residues. CDR1 MNHNS and CDR2 SASEGT come from the germline V gene. The PCR made use of 60 Vbeta and 13 Jbeta primers. The data were produced by immunoSEQ multiplex PCR, yet TCRdb's version contains in-frame clones alone and is incomplete. The repertoire has about 130,000 clones, around 80% of them found once; the top ten carry 2.7%. Sequencing input: PBMCs. The chain is built from TRBV6-1 and TRBJ1-4; 7 bases align to TRBD1. This receptor was taken from a boy between 2 and 10 years old in good health and CMV-seronegative. The CDR3 coding sequence is TGTGCCAGCAGTCGGAGGGGGCAGGATAATGAAAAACTGTTTTTT. This sequence encodes CASSRRGQDNEKLFF.